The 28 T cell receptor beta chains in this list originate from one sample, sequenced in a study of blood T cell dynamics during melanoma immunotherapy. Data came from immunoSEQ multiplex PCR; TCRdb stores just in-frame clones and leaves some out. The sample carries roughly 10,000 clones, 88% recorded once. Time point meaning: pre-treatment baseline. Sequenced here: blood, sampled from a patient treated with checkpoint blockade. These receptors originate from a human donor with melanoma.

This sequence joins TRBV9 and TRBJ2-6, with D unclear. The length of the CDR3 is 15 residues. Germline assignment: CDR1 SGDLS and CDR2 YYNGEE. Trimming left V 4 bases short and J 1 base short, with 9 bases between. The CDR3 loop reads CASSQAGSGANVLTF. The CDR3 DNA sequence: TGTGCCAGCAGCCAGGCTGGTTCTGGGGCCAACGTCCTGACTTTC.

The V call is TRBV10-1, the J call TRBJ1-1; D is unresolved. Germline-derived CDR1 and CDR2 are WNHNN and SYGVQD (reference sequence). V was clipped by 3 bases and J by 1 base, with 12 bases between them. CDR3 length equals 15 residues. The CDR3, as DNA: TGCGCCAGCAGTGATCCGGGAGGAGAGAACACTGAAGCTTTCTTT. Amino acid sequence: CASSDPGGENTEAFF.

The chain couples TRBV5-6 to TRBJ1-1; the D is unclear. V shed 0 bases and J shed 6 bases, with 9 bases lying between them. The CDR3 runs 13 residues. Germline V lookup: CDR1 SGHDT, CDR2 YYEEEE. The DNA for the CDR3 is TGTGCCAGCAGCTTGGGTAGGTTCTCTGAAGCTTTCTTT. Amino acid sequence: CASSLGRFSEAFF.

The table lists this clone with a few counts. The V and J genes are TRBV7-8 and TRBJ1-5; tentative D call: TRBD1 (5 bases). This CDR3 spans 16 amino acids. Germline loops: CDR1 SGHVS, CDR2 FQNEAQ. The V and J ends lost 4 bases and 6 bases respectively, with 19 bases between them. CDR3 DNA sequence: TGTGCCAGCAGCTCCTCCGCCGCGGGGCGGGTTCAGCCCCAGCATTTT. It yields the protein CASSSSAAGRVQPQHF.

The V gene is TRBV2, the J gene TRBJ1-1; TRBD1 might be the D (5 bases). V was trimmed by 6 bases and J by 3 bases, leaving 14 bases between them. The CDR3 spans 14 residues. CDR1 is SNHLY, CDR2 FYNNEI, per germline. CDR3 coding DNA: TGTGCCAGCAGCCGACAGAGGGATGACACTGAAGCTTTCTTT. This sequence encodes CASSRQRDDTEAFF. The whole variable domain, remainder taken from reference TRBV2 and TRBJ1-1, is EPEVTQTPSHQVTQMGQEVILRCVPISNHLYFYWYRQILGQKVEFLVSFYNNEISEKSEIFDDQFSVERPDGSNFTLKIRSTKLEDSAMYFCASSRQRDDTEAFFGQGTRLTVV.

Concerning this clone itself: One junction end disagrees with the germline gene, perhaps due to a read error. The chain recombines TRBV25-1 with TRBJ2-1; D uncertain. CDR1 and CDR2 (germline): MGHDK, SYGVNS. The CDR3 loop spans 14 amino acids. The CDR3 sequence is CASRESISYNEQFF. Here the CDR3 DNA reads TGTGCCAGCAGGGAATCCATATCCTACAATGAGCAGTTCTTC.

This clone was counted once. The CDR3 coding sequence is TGCGCCAGCAGCTCCGCCGTTCTCCCCGGGAATGAGCAGTTCTTC. Translated, it gives CASSSAVLPGNEQFF. This sequence joins TRBV5-1 and TRBJ2-1; D is unclear. The length of the CDR3 is 15 residues. V gave up 3 bases and J gave up 7 bases, with 17 bases separating them. Per germline, CDR1 SGHRS and CDR2 YFSETQ.

This CDR3 reads CASSRTGANEQFF. For the CDR3, the DNA is TGCGCCAGCAGCCGTACAGGGGCCAATGAGCAGTTCTTC. The rearrangement links TRBV4-1 to TRBJ2-1; 7 nucleotides match TRBD1. Unmatched junction bases numbered 3, after V lost 4 bases and J lost 6 bases. Germline CDR1 reads MGHRA; CDR2 reads YSYEKL. CDR3 length: 13 amino acids.

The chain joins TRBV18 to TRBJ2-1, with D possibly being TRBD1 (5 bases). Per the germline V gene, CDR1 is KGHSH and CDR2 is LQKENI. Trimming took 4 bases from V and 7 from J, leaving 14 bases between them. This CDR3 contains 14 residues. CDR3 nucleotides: TGTGCCAGCTCACAAAACAGGTACGCGAATGAGCAGTTCTTC. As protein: CASSQNRYANEQFF.

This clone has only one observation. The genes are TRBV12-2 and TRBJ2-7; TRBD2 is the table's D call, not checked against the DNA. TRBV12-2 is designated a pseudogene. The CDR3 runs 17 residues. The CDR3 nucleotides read TGTGCAAGTCGCTTAGAAGATTTGACTAGCGGGTGTTGCGAGCAGTACGTC. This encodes CASRLEDLTSGCCEQYV.

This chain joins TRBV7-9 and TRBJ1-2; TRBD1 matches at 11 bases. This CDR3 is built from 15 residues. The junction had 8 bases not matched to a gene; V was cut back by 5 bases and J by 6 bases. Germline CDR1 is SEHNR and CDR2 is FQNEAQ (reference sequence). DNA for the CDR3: TGTGCCAGCAGCCCGGGGACAGGGGGAAATAATGGCTACACCTTC. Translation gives CASSPGTGGNNGYTF.

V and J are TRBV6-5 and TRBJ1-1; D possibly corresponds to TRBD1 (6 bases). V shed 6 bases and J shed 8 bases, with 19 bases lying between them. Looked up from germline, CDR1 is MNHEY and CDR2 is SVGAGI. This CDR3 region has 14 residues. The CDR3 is CASRGNRDQLEAFF. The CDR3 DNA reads TGTGCCAGCAGGGGTAACAGGGATCAGTTGGAAGCTTTCTTT.

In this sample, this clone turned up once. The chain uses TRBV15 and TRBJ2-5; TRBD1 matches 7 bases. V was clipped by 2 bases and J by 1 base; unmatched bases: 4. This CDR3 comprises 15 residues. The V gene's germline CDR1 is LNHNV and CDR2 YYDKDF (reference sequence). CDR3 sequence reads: CATSRIRDSQETQYF. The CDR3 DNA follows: TGTGCCACCAGCAGAATCAGGGACAGCCAAGAGACCCAGTACTTC.

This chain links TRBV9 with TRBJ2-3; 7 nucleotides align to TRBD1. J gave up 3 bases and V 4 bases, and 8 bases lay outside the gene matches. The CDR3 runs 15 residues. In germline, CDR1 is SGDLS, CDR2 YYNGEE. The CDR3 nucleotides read TGTGCCAGCAGCTCAGGGGGTGTTAGAACAGATACGCAGTATTTT. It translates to CASSSGGVRTDTQYF.

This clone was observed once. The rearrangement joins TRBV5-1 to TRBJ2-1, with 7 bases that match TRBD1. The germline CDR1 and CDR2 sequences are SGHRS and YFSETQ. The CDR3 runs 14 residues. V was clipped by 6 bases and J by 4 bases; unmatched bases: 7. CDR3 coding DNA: TGCGCCAGCACCTTACAGGGGATTTACAATGAGCAGTTCTTC. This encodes CASTLQGIYNEQFF.

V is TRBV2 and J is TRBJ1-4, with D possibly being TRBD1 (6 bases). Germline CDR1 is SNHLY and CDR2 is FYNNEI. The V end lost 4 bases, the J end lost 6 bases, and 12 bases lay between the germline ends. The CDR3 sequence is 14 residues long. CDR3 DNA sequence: TGTGCCAGCAGTGGAGGCAGGGGACATGAAAAACTGTTTTTT. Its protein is CASSGGRGHEKLFF.

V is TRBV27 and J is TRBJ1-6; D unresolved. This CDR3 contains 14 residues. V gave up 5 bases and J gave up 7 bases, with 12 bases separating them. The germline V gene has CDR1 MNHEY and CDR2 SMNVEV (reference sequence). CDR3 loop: CASSRTIKNSPLHF. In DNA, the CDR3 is TGTGCCAGCAGTCGCACGATTAAAAATTCACCCCTCCACTTT.

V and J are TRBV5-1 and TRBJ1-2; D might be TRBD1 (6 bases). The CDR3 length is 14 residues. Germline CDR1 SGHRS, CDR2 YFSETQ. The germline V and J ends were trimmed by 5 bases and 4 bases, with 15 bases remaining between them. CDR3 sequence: CASRPDGGGYGYTF. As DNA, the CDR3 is TGCGCCAGCAGGCCGGACGGGGGCGGCTATGGCTACACCTTC.

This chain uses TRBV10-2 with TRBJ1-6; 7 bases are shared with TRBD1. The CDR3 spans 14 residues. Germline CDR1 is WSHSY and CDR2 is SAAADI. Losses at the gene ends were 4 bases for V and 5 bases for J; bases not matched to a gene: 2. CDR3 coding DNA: TGCGCCAGCAGTGGACAGGGCGATAATTCACCCCTCCACTTT. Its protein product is CASSGQGDNSPLHF.

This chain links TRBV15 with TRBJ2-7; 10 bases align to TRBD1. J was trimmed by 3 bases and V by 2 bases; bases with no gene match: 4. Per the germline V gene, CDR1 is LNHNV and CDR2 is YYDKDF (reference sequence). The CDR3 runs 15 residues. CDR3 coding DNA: TGTGCCACCAGCAGACCGGGACAGGGGTACTACGAGCAGTACTTC. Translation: CATSRPGQGYYEQYF. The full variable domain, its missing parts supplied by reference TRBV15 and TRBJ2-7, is DAMVIQNPRYQVTQFGKPVTLSCSQTLNHNVMYWYQQKSSQAPKLLFHYYDKDFNNEADTPDNFQSRRPNTSFCFLDIRSPGLGDTAMYLCATSRPGQGYYEQYFGPGTRLTVT.

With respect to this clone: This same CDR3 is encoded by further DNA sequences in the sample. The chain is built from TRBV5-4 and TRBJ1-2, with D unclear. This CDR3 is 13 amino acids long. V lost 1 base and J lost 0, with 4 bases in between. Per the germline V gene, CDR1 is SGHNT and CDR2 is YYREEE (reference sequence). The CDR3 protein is CASSLTANYGYTF. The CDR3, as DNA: TGTGCCAGCAGCTTGACAGCTAACTATGGCTACACCTTC.

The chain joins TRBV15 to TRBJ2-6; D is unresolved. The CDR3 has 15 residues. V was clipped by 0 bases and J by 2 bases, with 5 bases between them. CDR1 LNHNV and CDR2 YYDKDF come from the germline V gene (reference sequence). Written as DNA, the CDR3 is TGTGCCACCAGCAGAGAGGGGACTGGGGCCAACGTCCTGACTTTC. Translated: CATSREGTGANVLTF.

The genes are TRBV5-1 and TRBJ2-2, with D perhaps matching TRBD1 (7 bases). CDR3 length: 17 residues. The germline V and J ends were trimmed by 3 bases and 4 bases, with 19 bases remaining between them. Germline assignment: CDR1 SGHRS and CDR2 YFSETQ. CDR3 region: CASSSQRGTVATGELFF. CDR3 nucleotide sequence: TGCGCCAGCAGCTCACAACGCGGGACAGTAGCCACCGGGGAGCTGTTTTTT.

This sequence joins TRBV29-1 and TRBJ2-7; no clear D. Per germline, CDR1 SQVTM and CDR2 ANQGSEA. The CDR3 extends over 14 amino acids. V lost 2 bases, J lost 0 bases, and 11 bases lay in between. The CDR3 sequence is CSVEIKVSSYEQYF. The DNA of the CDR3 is TGCAGCGTTGAAATTAAGGTTAGCTCCTACGAGCAGTACTTC.

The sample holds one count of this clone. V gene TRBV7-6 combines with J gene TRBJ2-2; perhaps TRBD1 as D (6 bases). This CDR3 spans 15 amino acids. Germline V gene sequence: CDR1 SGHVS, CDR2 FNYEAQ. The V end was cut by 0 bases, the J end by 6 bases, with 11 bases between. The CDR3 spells CASSLAYRAPGELFF. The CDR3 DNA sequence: TGTGCCAGCAGCTTAGCGTACAGGGCTCCCGGGGAGCTGTTTTTT.

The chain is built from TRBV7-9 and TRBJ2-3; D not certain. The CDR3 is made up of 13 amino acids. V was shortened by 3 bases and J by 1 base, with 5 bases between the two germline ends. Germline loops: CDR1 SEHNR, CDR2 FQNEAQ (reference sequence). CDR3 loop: CASSFIGTDTQYF. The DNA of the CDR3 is TGTGCCAGCAGCTTTATCGGCACAGATACGCAGTATTTT.

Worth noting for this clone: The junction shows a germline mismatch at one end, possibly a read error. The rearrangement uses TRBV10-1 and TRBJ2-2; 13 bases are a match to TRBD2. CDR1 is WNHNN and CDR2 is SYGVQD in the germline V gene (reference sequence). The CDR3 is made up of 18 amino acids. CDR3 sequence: CASGEGLAGWINTGELFF. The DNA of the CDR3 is TGCGCCAGCGGTGAGGGACTAGCGGGATGGATAAACACCGGGGAGCTGTTTTTT.

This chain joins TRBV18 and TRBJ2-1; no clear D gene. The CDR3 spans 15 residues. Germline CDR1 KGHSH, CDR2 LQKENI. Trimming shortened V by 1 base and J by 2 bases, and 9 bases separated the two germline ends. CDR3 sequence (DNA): TGTGCCAGCTCACCACGCGCCGGTCCCTACAATGAGCAGTTCTTC. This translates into CASSPRAGPYNEQFF.